This T cell receptor (beta chain) derives from a study of technical replicates of blood from a handful of donors. The ends were cut back, 2 bases at V and 2 bases at J, with 15 bases in the middle. There are 16 residues in the CDR3. CDR1 and CDR2 (germline): MNHNY, SVGAGI (reference sequence). Method: immunoSEQ multiplex PCR; TCRdb's copy keeps in-frame clones and lacks some. This sample has about 97,000 clones, with around 96% found just once. This TCR was sampled from a human donor in good health. The chain joins TRBV6-6 to TRBJ1-2, with D unresolved. Sequenced: T cells isolated from PBMCs. CDR3 in DNA: TGTGCCAGCAGTTACGATACCCGACTTTCGAACTATGGCTACACCTTC. Its protein is CASSYDTRLSNYGYTF.